These 30 T cell receptor beta chains were sequenced from one sample in a study of tumor and adjacent non-tumor tissue in lung cancer. No cell sorting was done before RNA was extracted from the tissue. This non-tumor lung sample came from over 3 cm beyond the tumor edge. The library came from three nested PCR rounds adapted from ARM-PCR protocols. TCRdb called the multiplex PCR reads again in MiXCR, with one record for every CDR3 protein. This table has over 80,000 distinct CDR3 sequences, 80% appearing once. Sequencing was carried out using distant non-tumor lung tissue. These receptors all come from a man in his fifties or sixties with small cell lung cancer.

Worth noting for this clonotype: Germline is not matched at one junction end, which may reflect a read error. CDR3 nucleotide sequence: TGTGTCAGCAGTCCCCTAGTTGGGCTAGCGGGAGGCAATGAACAGTTCTTC. This sequence encodes CVSSPLVGLAGGNEQFF. The V call is TRBV28, the J call TRBJ2-1; TRBD2 matches 11 bases. Looked up from germline, CDR1 is MDHEN and CDR2 is SYDVKM. This CDR3 has 17 residues. Variable domain in full (rest from reference TRBV28 and TRBJ2-1): DVKVTQSSRYLVKRTGEKVFLECVQDMDHENMFWYRQDPGLGLRLIYFSYDVKMKEKGDIPEGYSVSREKKERFSLILESASTNQTSMYLCVSSPLVGLAGGNEQFFGPGTRLTVL.

Notes on this clonotype: At one boundary the junction diverges from the germline segment, which might be a read error. V gene TRBV11-2 combines with J gene TRBJ1-1; 9 bases are shared with TRBD1. The CDR3 runs 17 residues. Germline CDR1 and CDR2: SGHAT and FQNNGV. The CDR3 coding sequence is TGTGCCTGCAGCTTAACAGGGGGCGTGGGTAGTAGCACTGAAGCTTTCTTT. It codes for CACSLTGGVGSSTEAFF.

This clonotype was observed once. One junction end disagrees with the germline gene, perhaps due to a read error. The chain employs TRBV6-2 or TRBV6-3 and TRBJ2-2; possibly TRBD2 for D (5 bases). The length of the CDR3 is 16 residues. Germline V gene sequence: CDR1 MNHEY, CDR2 SVGEGT. The CDR3 sequence: CASSLAHSSNTGELFF. The CDR3 nucleotides are TGTGCCAGCAGTTTAGCTCATAGCTCGAACACCGGGGAACTGTTTTTT.

This clonotype was recorded at least ten times. V is TRBV29-1 and J is TRBJ2-1; D possibly corresponds to TRBD2 (5 bases). Between the trimmed V and J ends, which lost 3 bases and 0 bases, there was a span of 15 bases. The germline gives CDR1 SQVTM, CDR2 ANQGSEA. The CDR3 has 16 amino acids. In DNA, the CDR3 is TGCAGCGTTGACTTACTAGACTCAAGCTCCTACAATGAGCAGTTCTTC. Its protein is CSVDLLDSSSYNEQFF.

This chain links TRBV29-1 with TRBJ1-2; D is perhaps TRBD1 (5 bases). CDR3 size: 13 residues. Germline assignment: CDR1 SQVTM and CDR2 ANQGSEA. The ends were cut back, 4 bases at V and 5 bases at J, with 14 bases in the middle. Here the CDR3 reads CSVAIGALYGYTF. The CDR3 region has the DNA TGCAGCGTTGCGATAGGGGCCTTATATGGCTACACCTTC.

With respect to this clonotype: A read error may account for a junction end that differs from germline. The rearrangement links TRBV30 to TRBJ2-7, with D possibly TRBD2 on 5 matching bases. CDR1 and CDR2 from the germline V gene are GTSNPN and SVGIG (reference sequence). The CDR3 sequence is 12 residues long. Here the CDR3 reads CVWQRSSYGQYF. The CDR3 region has the DNA TGTGTCTGGCAGCGGAGCTCCTACGGGCAGTACTTC.

Comments on this clonotype: The CDR3 end shows no conserved phenylalanine or tryptophan, and so a read error is likely. The chain is built from TRBV12-3 or TRBV12-4 and TRBJ1-2; D gene unclear. The CDR3 has 12 residues. For the CDR3, the DNA is TGTTCTAGCAGTTTGGGAGGCTATGGCTACACCCTC. Protein sequence: CSSSLGGYGYTL.

Comments on this clonotype: A much larger clone lies a single base off, so this may be a read error. The rearrangement joins TRBV20-1 to TRBJ2-2; 8 positions match TRBD1. Germline V gene lookup returns CDR1 DFQATT and CDR2 SNEGSKA (reference sequence). This CDR3 is 18 amino acids long. The CDR3 nucleotides are TGCCGTGCTAGGCCGGCACCGGGACAGGCAACGAACACCGGGGAGCTGTTTTTT. This gives the protein CRARPAPGQATNTGELFF.

The table lists this clonotype with a few counts. Since the CDR3 does not end with the conserved phenylalanine or tryptophan, this likely comes from a read error. The DNA is left out, because the CDR3 cannot be placed on it with certainty; the CDR3 is given as TCRdb lists it. This rearrangement joins TRBV29-1 to TRBJ2-1; TRBD2 reflects the table's D call only, with no check against the DNA. The CDR3 has 15 residues if both end residues are counted. From germline, CDR1 is SQVTM and CDR2 ANQGSEA. The CDR3 is CSVELAGNPCNEQFL.

V is TRBV12-3 or TRBV12-4 and J is TRBJ2-1, with TRBD2 as a possible D gene (6 bases). The CDR3 extends over 16 amino acids. The V end was cut by 5 bases, the J end by 4 bases, with 18 bases between. CDR3 protein: CASSVRLVGQYNEQFF. In DNA, the CDR3 is TGTGCCAGCAGTGTCCGACTAGTGGGGCAATACAATGAGCAGTTCTTC.

In the case of this clonotype: Here the CDR3 omits its conserved ending phenylalanine or tryptophan, so a read error is the likely source. This chain joins TRBV6-1 and TRBJ2-2, with 7 positions matching TRBD1. The CDR3 has 16 amino acids. The germline CDR1 and CDR2 sequences are MNHNS and SASEGT. CDR3 nucleotide sequence: TGTGCAAGCAGCGGACAGGTCCCCTTTAGTGGCGGGGAGCTGTTTTCT. Amino acid sequence: CASSGQVPFSGGELFS.

The chain has TRBV6-6 and TRBJ2-7; D might be TRBD1 (5 bases). CDR1 MNHNY and CDR2 SVGAGI come from the germline V gene (reference sequence). The CDR3 totals 13 residues. Written as DNA, the CDR3 is TGTGCGAGCAGTGGCAGGGCGTCCTACGAGCAGTACGTC. It translates to CASSGRASYEQYV.

Worth noting for this clonotype: It may be a read error: a sequence one base away is much more abundant. V and J are TRBV6-5 and TRBJ1-5, with TRBD1 matching 9 bases. Germline V gene lookup returns CDR1 MNHEY and CDR2 SVGAGI. This CDR3 comprises 17 residues. In nucleotides, the CDR3 is TGTGCCAGCAGTCAAACCTCCGGGACAGGGTACAATCAGTCCCAGCATTTT. This sequence encodes CASSQTSGTGYNQSQHF.

The V call is TRBV11-1, the J call TRBJ2-1; possibly TRBD2 for D (6 bases). The CDR3 spans 18 residues. Per germline, CDR1 SGHAT and CDR2 FQDESV (reference sequence). Trimming stripped 0 bases from V and 11 bases from J, with 26 bases between. CDR3 loop: CASSLAQVYAGQIPQQFF. DNA for the CDR3: TGTGCCAGCAGCTTAGCGCAAGTCTATGCGGGGCAGATCCCCCAGCAGTTCTTC.

This clonotype appeared many times. The rearrangement joins TRBV29-1 to TRBJ1-2, with 8 bases matching TRBD1. The length of the CDR3 is 13 residues. Germline loops: CDR1 SQVTM, CDR2 ANQGSEA. The V and J ends lost 6 bases and 5 bases, in that order; junction bases with no gene match: 8. The CDR3 DNA reads TGCAGCGTCGCGACAGGGGCCTTATATGGCTACACCTTC. Residues: CSVATGALYGYTF. The variable domain in full, completed from reference TRBV29-1 and TRBJ1-2, reads SAVISQKPSRDICQRGTSLTIQCQVDSQVTMMFWYRQQPGQSLTLIATANQGSEATYESGFVIDKFPISRPNLTFSTLTVSNMSPEDSSIYLCSVATGALYGYTFGSGTRLTVV.

This clonotype has a handful of counts. Compared with germline, one end of the junction differs, possibly owing to a read error. This rearrangement joins TRBV5-6 to TRBJ1-5; D uncertain. CDR1 and CDR2 from the germline V gene are SGHDT and YYEEEE. This CDR3 contains 11 residues. CDR3 region: CASTTCQPQYF. The CDR3 nucleotides are TGTGCCAGCACCACCTGTCAGCCCCAGTATTTC.

Points on this clonotype: A read error is likely, as this CDR3 ends without the conserved phenylalanine or tryptophan. The chain carries TRBV6-5 and TRBJ2-1; possibly TRBD1 or TRBD2 for D (5 bases each). This CDR3 has 15 residues. The germline gives CDR1 MNHEY, CDR2 SVGAGI. V lost 0 bases and J lost 7, with 13 bases in between. This chain's CDR3 is CASSYSGGVANEQFS. The CDR3 DNA follows: TGTGCCAGCAGTTACTCTGGGGGAGTGGCTAATGAGCAGTTCTCT.

Remarks on this clonotype: At one boundary the junction diverges from the germline segment, which might be a read error. For the CDR3, the DNA is TGTACCAGCAGCCGGACTAGCGGGAGTCACAATGAGCAGTTCTTC. Translated: CTSSRTSGSHNEQFF. V usage is TRBV12-3 or TRBV12-4 and J usage is TRBJ2-1, with TRBD2 matching over 13 bases. The CDR3 extends over 15 amino acids.

This clonotype was seen ten or more times. The genes are TRBV6-5 and TRBJ1-2; TRBD1 matches at 8 bases. CDR1 and CDR2 from the germline V gene are MNHEY and SVGAGI. CDR3 length: 12 amino acids. V lost 5 bases, J lost 9 bases, and 5 bases stayed unmatched. CDR3: CASSPRQGSYTF. In DNA, the CDR3 is TGTGCCAGCAGTCCCCGACAGGGGAGCTACACCTTC.

Details on this clonotype: Since no conserved phenylalanine or tryptophan closes the CDR3, a read error is the likely cause. The genes are TRBV5-5 and TRBJ2-1, with no clear D. The V end lost 0 bases, the J end lost 11 bases, and 15 bases lay between the germline ends. Per germline, CDR1 SGHKS and CDR2 YYEKEE (reference sequence). The CDR3 totals 14 residues. The DNA of the CDR3 is TGTGCCAGCAGCTTGGTGGCGACAACTAATAAGCAGTTCCTC. Encoded protein: CASSLVATTNKQFL.

The chain joins TRBV4-2 to TRBJ1-5, with D uncertain. The CDR3 has 14 residues. Germline assignment: CDR1 LGHNA and CDR2 YNFKEQ. The germline V and J ends were trimmed by 0 bases and 11 bases, with 14 bases remaining between them. CDR3 protein: CASSQEHGNQSQHF. In DNA form, the CDR3 reads TGTGCCAGCAGCCAAGAGCACGGGAACCAGTCCCAGCATTTT.

This clonotype showed up many times. This chain uses TRBV13 with TRBJ2-5; D gene unclear. Germline CDR1 reads PRHDT; CDR2 reads FYEKMQ (reference sequence). The length of the CDR3 is 12 residues. V lost 2 bases and J lost 4, with 5 bases in between. CDR3 sequence: CASSLWRETQYF. CDR3 nucleotide sequence: TGTGCCAGCAGCTTATGGAGAGAGACCCAGTACTTC.

On this clonotype itself: This CDR3 fails to terminate in the conserved phenylalanine or tryptophan, so it likely reflects a read error. The chain recombines TRBV4-2 with TRBJ2-3; 7 nucleotides match TRBD2. CDR1 and CDR2 from the germline V gene are LGHNA and YNFKEQ. There are 13 residues in the CDR3. CDR3 loop: CASRQAGSHTQYL. The CDR3 DNA reads TGTGCCAGCAGGCAAGCGGGATCACACACGCAGTATCTT.

A word on this clonotype: The junction departs from germline at one end; a sequencing error may be responsible. The gene calls are TRBV11-2 and TRBJ2-1, with 9 positions matching TRBD2. The germline gives CDR1 SGHAT, CDR2 FQNNGV. The CDR3 sequence is 18 residues long. CDR3 coding DNA: TGTGCCAGTAGCTTAGGAGAAGCGGGAGGCTACTACTACAATGGGCAGTTCTTC. This sequence encodes CASSLGEAGGYYYNGQFF.

This clonotype was observed at least ten times. The V call is TRBV10-2, the J call TRBJ2-1; D possibly matches TRBD1 or TRBD2 (5 bases each). Per germline, CDR1 WSHSY and CDR2 SAAADI. This CDR3 spans 13 amino acids. V dropped 10 bases and J dropped 0 bases, with 10 bases sitting between them. This CDR3 reads CATTRGSYNEQFF. The CDR3, as DNA: TGCGCCACTACTAGGGGCTCCTACAATGAGCAGTTCTTC.

A note on this clonotype: The junction departs from the called germline gene at one end, perhaps through a read error. CDR3 coding DNA: TGTGCCAACAGTACAGGGGGGGACAGTGAAAAATTGTTTTTT. Translation gives CANSTGGDSEKLFF. V usage is TRBV6-1 and J usage is TRBJ1-4; 8 nucleotides align to TRBD1. Germline V gives CDR1 MNHNS, CDR2 SASEGT. There are 14 residues in the CDR3.

This rearrangement joins TRBV11-2 to TRBJ2-1; possibly TRBD2 for D (6 bases). The CDR3 runs 16 residues. Germline V gene lookup returns CDR1 SGHAT and CDR2 FQNNGV. The V end lost 7 bases, the J end lost 8 bases, and 24 bases lay between the germline ends. The CDR3 DNA follows: TGTGCCAGCAACCTGGAGGGTATTACGGCCCTCCATGAGCAGTTCTTC. This gives the protein CASNLEGITALHEQFF.

This clonotype was seen more than once but under ten times. The chain is built from TRBV20-1 and TRBJ2-1; D ambiguous. Germline V gives CDR1 DFQATT, CDR2 SNEGSKA (reference sequence). This CDR3 is built from 12 residues. Trimming left V 4 bases short and J 8 bases short, with 12 bases between. The CDR3: CSAKRTWDEQFF. For the CDR3, the DNA is TGCAGTGCTAAACGGACCTGGGATGAGCAGTTCTTC.

With respect to this clonotype: One junction end does not reproduce the germline sequence, and a read error may be involved. CDR3 residues: CASSWTTNYGYIF. In DNA, the CDR3 is TGTGCCAGTAGTTGGACGACGAACTATGGCTACATCTTC. The genes are TRBV6-1 and TRBJ1-2; D is ambiguous. This CDR3 contains 13 residues. Germline assignment: CDR1 MNHNS and CDR2 SASEGT.

The chain uses TRBV12-3 or TRBV12-4 and TRBJ2-7; the D gene is possibly TRBD1 (6 bases). The CDR3 covers 15 residues. Trimming left V 3 bases short and J 12 bases short, with 24 bases between. Here the CDR3 reads CASSLGTSFSYERYF. The CDR3 nucleotides read TGTGCCAGCAGTTTGGGGACATCCTTCTCCTACGAACGGTACTTC.